This T cell receptor (beta chain) was found in a study of blood T cell repertoires in COVID-19 (TCRdb year 2020). Context from the whole study: Samples covering the acute and convalescent phases of COVID-19 were provided by collaborators in the United States, Italy and Spain. The dataset comprised deeply sampled blood TCRbeta repertoires from subjects exposed to, actively infected with, or recovered from COVID-19. The repertoires were made available in a free public database intended to serve as a resource for research on the immune response to SARS-CoV-2. The material from the prospective study consisted of cDNA or gDNA derived from T cells, B-cell-depleted T cells, or PBMCs. Where available, HLA class I and class II types were taken from metadata supplied by the sample provider and were not determined by assay-based typing. Sample metadata almost always included a de-identified subject ID, COVID-19 status, age in years and sex. The samples were drawn from the first 160 participants of the ongoing ImmuneRACE study and from under 1,500 subjects provided by 6 global collaborators. What the study reported, not specific to this receptor: How much clinical and demographic metadata was included differed by source and by participant, and the metadata was provided uncurated.

The CDR3 contains 12 residues, cysteine and phenylalanine counted. Left in the record is the CDR3 DNA by itself, 36 bases read in frame from the first base. From a lookup of the germline V gene (reference sequence), CDR1 and CDR2 are LGHDT and YNNKEL. Trimming takes 4 bases from V and 6 bases from J, and the germline ends sit 10 bases apart. As regards this clone: The specificity of this receptor is unknown. Base qualities are not at hand, and no much larger clone is one base apart.

The collaborating institutions used their own protocols to collect whole blood in K2EDTA tubes. For TCRbeta analysis, collaborators shipped samples in one of three forms: frozen whole blood, isolated PBMCs, or DNA extracted from either of those sample types. TCRbeta CDR3 regions were amplified from genomic DNA using the immunoSEQ Assay, a bias-controlled multiplex PCR. In the paper's pipeline: Nucleated cell counts per sample were estimated from amplification of reference gene primers within the assay. To quantify the absolute abundance of each unique TCRbeta CDR3 rearrangement, sequence reads were collapsed and filtered. For each sample, productive Simpson clonality was calculated by taking the square root of Simpson's diversity index across productive rearrangements. TCRdb holds this immuneACCESS table with in-frame rearrangements only. Some clones are missing; in checked studies, unresolved V genes explain under half, and the rest has no known cause. Clone size and V and J calls were adopted from that table, with D and trimming inferred from the DNA. This sample lists approximately 150,000 clones; approximately 87% were detected once. The top ten clonotypes cover roughly 2.1% of the sample.

The clonotype was recovered from a man aged 65 to 85 with active COVID-19. Specimen: peripheral blood. The chain is assembled from TRBV3-1 (or the pseudogene TRBV3-2) and TRBJ2-7; TRBD1 is perhaps the D gene, given 5 matching bases. The CDR3 region has the sequence CASSPRDSEQYF. In nucleotide form, the sequence is TGTGCCAGCAGCCCACGAGACAGCGAGCAGTACTTC.